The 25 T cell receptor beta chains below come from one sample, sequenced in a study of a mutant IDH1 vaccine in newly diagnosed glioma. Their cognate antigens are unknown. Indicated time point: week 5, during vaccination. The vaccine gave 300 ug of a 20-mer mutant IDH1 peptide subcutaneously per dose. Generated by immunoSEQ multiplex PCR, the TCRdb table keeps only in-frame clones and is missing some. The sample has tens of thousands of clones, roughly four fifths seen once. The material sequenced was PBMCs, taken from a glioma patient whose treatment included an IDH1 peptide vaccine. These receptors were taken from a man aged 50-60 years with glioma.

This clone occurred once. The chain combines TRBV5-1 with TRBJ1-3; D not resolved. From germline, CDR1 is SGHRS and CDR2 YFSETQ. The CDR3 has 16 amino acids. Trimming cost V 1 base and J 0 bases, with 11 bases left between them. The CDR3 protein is CASSLQQASSGNTIYF. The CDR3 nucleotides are TGCGCCAGCAGCTTGCAGCAGGCGAGCTCTGGAAACACCATATATTTT.

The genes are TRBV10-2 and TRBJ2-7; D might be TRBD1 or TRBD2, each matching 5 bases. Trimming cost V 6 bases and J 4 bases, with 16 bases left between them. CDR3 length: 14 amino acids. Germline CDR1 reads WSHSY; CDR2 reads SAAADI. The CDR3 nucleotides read TGCGCCAGCAGGTCCGGGGCCGGCGGTTACGAGCAGTACTTC. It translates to CASRSGAGGYEQYF.

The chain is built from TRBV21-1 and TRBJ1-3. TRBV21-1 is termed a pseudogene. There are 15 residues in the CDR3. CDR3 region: CASNAWGTCGNTIYF. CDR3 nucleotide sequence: TGTGCCAGCAACGCTTGGGGGACTTGTGGAAACACCATATATTTT.

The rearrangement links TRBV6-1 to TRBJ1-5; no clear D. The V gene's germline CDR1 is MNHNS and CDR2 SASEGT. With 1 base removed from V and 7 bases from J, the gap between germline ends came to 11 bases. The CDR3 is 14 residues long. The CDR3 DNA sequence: TGTGCCAGCAGTGAAGAAGGGCTCGGGCAGCCCCAGCATTTT. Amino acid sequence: CASSEEGLGQPQHF.

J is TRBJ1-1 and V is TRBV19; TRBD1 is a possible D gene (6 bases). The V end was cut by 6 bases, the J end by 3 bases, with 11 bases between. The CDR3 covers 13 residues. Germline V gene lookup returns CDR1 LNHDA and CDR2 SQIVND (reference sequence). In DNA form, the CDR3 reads TGTGCCAGTAGAACCCCAGGGGACACTGAAGCTTTCTTT. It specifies CASRTPGDTEAFF.

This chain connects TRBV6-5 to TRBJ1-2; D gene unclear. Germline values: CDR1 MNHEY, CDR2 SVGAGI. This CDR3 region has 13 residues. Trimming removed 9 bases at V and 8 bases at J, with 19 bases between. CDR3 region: CASTKNPDLGYTF. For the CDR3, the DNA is TGTGCCAGTACCAAAAACCCAGACTTAGGCTACACCTTC.

This CDR3 reads CASSSGLAGGGDTQYF. CDR3 coding DNA: TGTGCCAGCAGCTCAGGACTAGCGGGGGGAGGAGATACGCAGTATTTT. The genes are TRBV5-4 and TRBJ2-3; TRBD2 matches at 14 bases. Unmatched junction bases numbered 5, after V lost 3 bases and J lost 5 bases. Per germline, CDR1 SGHNT and CDR2 YYREEE (reference sequence). The CDR3 spans 16 residues.

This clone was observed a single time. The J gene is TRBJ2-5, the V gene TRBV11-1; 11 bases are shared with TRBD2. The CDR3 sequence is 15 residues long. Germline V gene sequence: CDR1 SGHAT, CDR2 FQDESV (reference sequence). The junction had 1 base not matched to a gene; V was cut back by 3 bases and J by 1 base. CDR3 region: CASSLGTSGQETQYF. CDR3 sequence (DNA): TGTGCCAGCAGCTTGGGGACTAGCGGCCAAGAGACCCAGTACTTC.

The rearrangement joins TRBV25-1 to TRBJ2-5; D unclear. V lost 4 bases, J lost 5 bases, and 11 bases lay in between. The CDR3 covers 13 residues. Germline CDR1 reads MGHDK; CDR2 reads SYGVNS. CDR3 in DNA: TGTGCCAGCAGTGCGACCGGGTGGGAGACCCAGTACTTC. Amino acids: CASSATGWETQYF.

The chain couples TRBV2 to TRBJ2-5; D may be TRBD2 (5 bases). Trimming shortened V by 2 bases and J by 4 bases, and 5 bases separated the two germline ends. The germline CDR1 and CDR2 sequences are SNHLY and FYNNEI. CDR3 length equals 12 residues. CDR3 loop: CASSELAETQYF. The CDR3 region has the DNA TGTGCCAGCAGTGAACTAGCAGAGACCCAGTACTTC. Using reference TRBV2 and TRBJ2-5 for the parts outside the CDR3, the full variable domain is EPEVTQTPSHQVTQMGQEVILRCVPISNHLYFYWYRQILGQKVEFLVSFYNNEISEKSEIFDDQFSVERPDGSNFTLKIRSTKLEDSAMYFCASSELAETQYFGPGTRLLVL.

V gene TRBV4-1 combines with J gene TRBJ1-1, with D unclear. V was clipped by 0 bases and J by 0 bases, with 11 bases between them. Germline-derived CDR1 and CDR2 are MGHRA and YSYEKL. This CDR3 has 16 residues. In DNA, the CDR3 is TGCGCCAGCAGCCAAGATCATCTGGGGATGAACACTGAAGCTTTCTTT. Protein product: CASSQDHLGMNTEAFF.

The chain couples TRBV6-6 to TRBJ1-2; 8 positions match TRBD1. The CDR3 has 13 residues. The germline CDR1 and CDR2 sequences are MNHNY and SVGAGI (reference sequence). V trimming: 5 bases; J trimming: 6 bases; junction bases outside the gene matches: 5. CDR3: CASSPRGRDGYTF. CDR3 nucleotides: TGTGCCAGCAGTCCCAGGGGGCGCGATGGCTACACCTTC.

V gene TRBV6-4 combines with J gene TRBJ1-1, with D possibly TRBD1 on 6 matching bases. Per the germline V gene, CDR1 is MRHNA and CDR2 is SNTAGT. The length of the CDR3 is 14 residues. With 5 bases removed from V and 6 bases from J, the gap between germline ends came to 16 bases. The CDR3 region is CASSPTGDFPEAFF. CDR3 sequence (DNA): TGTGCCAGCAGTCCGACAGGTGACTTTCCTGAAGCTTTCTTT.

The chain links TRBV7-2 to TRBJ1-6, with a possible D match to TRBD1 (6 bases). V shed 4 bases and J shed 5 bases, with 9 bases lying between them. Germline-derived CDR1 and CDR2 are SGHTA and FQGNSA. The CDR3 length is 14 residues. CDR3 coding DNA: TGTGCCAGCAGCTCGACAGGAAATAATTCACCCCTCCACTTT. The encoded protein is CASSSTGNNSPLHF.

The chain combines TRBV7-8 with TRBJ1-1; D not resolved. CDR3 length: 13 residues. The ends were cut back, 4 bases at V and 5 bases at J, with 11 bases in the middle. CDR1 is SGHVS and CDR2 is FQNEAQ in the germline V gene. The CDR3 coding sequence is TGTGCCAGCAGCTCCCGTGTAGCAACTGAAGCTTTCTTT. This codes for CASSSRVATEAFF.

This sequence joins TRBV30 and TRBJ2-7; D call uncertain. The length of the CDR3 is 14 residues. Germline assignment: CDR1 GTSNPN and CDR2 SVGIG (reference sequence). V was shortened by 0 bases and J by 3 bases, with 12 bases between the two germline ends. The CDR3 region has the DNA TGTGCCTGGAGTGTCATGACGGGCAACTACGAGCAGTACTTC. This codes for CAWSVMTGNYEQYF.

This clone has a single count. CDR3 residues: CASSLQVAGRTTYAEAFF. The CDR3 coding sequence is TGCGCCAGCAGCTTGCAAGTCGCGGGCCGCACCACATATGCTGAAGCTTTCTTT. The rearrangement links TRBV5-1 to TRBJ1-1; no clear D gene. Germline values: CDR1 SGHRS, CDR2 YFSETQ. The length of the CDR3 is 18 residues. Trimming took off 1 base at V and 6 bases at J, with 25 bases between the two ends.

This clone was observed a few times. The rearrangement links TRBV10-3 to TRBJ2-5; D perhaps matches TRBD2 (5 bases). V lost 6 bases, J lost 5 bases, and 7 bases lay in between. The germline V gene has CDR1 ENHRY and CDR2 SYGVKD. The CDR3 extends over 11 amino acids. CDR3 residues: CAIRGGETQYF. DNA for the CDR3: TGTGCCATCAGGGGCGGGGAGACCCAGTACTTC.

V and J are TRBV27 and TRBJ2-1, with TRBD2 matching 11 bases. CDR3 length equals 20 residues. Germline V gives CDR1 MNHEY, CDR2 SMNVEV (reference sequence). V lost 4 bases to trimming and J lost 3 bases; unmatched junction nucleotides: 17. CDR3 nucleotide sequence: TGTGCCAGCAGTTCCGCGGGAAGTAGCGGGAGGGGAACGGTCTACAATGAGCAGTTCTTC. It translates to CASSSAGSSGRGTVYNEQFF.

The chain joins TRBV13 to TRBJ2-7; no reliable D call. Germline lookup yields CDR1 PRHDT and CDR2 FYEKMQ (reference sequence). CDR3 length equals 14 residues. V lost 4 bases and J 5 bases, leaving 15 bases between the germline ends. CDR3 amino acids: CASSSQPLGHEQYF. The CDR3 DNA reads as TGTGCCAGCAGCTCGCAGCCCCTAGGTCACGAGCAGTACTTC.

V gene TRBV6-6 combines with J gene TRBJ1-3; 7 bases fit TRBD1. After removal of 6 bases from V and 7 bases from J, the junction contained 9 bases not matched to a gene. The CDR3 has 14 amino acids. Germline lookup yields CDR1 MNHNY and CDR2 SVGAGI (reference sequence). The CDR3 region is CASSYLRQGNTIYF. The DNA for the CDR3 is TGTGCCAGCAGCTACCTTCGACAGGGCAACACCATATATTTT.

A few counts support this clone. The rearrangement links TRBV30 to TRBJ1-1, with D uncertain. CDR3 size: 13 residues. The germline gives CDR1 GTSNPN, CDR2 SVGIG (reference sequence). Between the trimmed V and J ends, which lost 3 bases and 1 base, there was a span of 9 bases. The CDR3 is CAWRARRNTEAFF. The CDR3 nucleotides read TGTGCCTGGAGGGCCAGGAGGAACACTGAAGCTTTCTTT. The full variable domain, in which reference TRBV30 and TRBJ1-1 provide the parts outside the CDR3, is SQTIHQWPATLVQPVGSPLSLECTVEGTSNPNLYWYRQAAGRGLQLLFYSVGIGQISSEVPQNLSASRPQDRQFILSSKKLLLSDSGFYLCAWRARRNTEAFFGQGTRLTVV.

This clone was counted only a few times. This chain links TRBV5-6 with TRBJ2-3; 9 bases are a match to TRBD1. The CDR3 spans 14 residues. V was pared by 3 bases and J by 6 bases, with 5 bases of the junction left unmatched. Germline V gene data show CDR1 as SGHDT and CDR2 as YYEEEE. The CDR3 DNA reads TGTGCCAGCAGCTCGTCCGGGACAGGGGATACGCAGTATTTT. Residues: CASSSSGTGDTQYF. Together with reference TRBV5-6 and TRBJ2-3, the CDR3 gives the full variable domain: DAGVTQSPTHLIKTRGQQVTLRCSPKSGHDTVSWYQQALGQGPQFIFQYYEEEERQRGNFPDRFSGHQFPNYSSELNVNALLLGDSALYLCASSSSGTGDTQYFGPGTRLTVL.

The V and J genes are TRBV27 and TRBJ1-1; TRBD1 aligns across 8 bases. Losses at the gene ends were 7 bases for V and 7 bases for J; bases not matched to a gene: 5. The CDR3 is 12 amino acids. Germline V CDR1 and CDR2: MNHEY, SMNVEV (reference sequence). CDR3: CASTDRGNEAFF. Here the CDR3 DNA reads TGTGCCAGCACCGACAGGGGTAATGAAGCTTTCTTT.

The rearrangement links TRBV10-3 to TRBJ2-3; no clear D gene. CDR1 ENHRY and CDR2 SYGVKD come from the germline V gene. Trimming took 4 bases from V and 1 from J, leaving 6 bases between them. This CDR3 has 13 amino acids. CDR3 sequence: CAISGVGTDTQYF. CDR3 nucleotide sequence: TGTGCCATCAGTGGAGTTGGCACAGATACGCAGTATTTT.